What follows are 32 T cell receptor beta chains derived from one specimen sequenced in a study of vaccination and CD4 T cells after COVID-19. No antigen is known for these receptors. Cultured CD4+ T-cell DNA underwent Oncomine TCR Beta short-read sequencing. TCRdb re-called the PCR reads with MiXCR, one entry per CDR3 protein. The sample records about 13,000 distinct CDR3 sequences, less than 30% being singletons. The treatment is: approximately 11-day PBMC culture with coronavirus spike peptide pools or control peptides (ViraFEST assay). This material consisted of CD4+ T cells from blood, cultured in vitro, taken before SARS-CoV-2 vaccination. Receptor source: a human donor who received a COVID-19 vaccine.

This clonotype was recorded a few times. The chain uses TRBV19 and TRBJ1-1; perhaps TRBD1 as D (6 bases). Between the trimmed V and J ends, which lost 0 bases and 5 bases, there was a span of 16 bases. This CDR3 spans 16 amino acids. The germline gives CDR1 LNHDA, CDR2 SQIVND (reference sequence). Here the CDR3 reads CASSIDPVRGGTEAFF. The CDR3 DNA follows: TGTGCCAGTAGTATAGATCCGGTGAGGGGGGGTACTGAAGCTTTCTTT.

The V and J genes are TRBV25-1 and TRBJ1-2; D possibly corresponds to TRBD1 (5 bases). The V gene's germline CDR1 is MGHDK and CDR2 SYGVNS. With 1 base removed from V and 3 bases from J, the gap between germline ends came to 12 bases. The CDR3 loop spans 15 amino acids. The DNA of the CDR3 is TGTGCCAGCAGTGAATCCGGGGCAGGCTACTATGGCTACACCTTC. The encoded protein is CASSESGAGYYGYTF.

The CDR3 DNA is TGTGCCAGCAGTTTCGGAGGGGGCATCACAGATACGCAGTATTTT. Translation: CASSFGGGITDTQYF. J is TRBJ2-3 and V is TRBV27; D possibly corresponds to TRBD1 (7 bases). Germline V lookup: CDR1 MNHEY, CDR2 SMNVEV (reference sequence). Deletions cut 3 bases from V and 2 bases from J, with 12 bases between. This CDR3 is built from 15 residues.

In this sample, this clonotype turned up a few times. V gene TRBV24-1 combines with J gene TRBJ2-3; 7 nucleotides agree with TRBD2. CDR3 length: 14 amino acids. From germline, CDR1 is KGHDR and CDR2 SFDVKD. V lost 9 bases and J lost 2; bases outside the gene matches: 7. The CDR3 region is CATGRRGFTDTQYF. CDR3 sequence (DNA): TGTGCCACCGGTCGGCGGGGGTTCACAGATACGCAGTATTTT.

This chain links TRBV2 with TRBJ2-7; no definite D call. CDR1 SNHLY and CDR2 FYNNEI come from the germline V gene. Trimming pared 6 bases from V and 7 bases from J, leaving 10 bases between. The CDR3 totals 11 residues. The CDR3 loop reads CASRVAREQYF. DNA for the CDR3: TGTGCCAGCAGAGTGGCGAGGGAGCAGTACTTC. The full variable domain, with the rest looked up from reference TRBV2 and TRBJ2-7, is EPEVTQTPSHQVTQMGQEVILRCVPISNHLYFYWYRQILGQKVEFLVSFYNNEISEKSEIFDDQFSVERPDGSNFTLKIRSTKLEDSAMYFCASRVAREQYFGPGTRLTVT.

This clonotype showed up just once. The rearrangement uses TRBV6-2 or TRBV6-3 and TRBJ2-7, with 8 bases identical to TRBD1. Germline V lookup: CDR1 MNHEY, CDR2 SVGEGT. CDR3 length equals 11 residues. The trim removed 4 bases at V and 11 bases at J, leaving 4 bases unmatched. For the CDR3, the DNA is TGTGCCAGCAGTTGGAGGACAGGGAAGTACTTC. This codes for CASSWRTGKYF.

This clonotype showed up just a few times. The rearrangement links TRBV30 to TRBJ2-3, with 9 bases identical to TRBD2. CDR1 GTSNPN and CDR2 SVGIG come from the germline V gene (reference sequence). The trim removed 0 bases at V and 8 bases at J, leaving 18 bases unmatched. The CDR3 spans 18 residues. CDR3 nucleotide sequence: TGTGCCTGGAGTGTCGCCCCTTGGGGCGGGGGGGGGTCCGGTACGCAGTATTTT. Translation gives CAWSVAPWGGGGSGTQYF. Supplemented by reference TRBV30 and TRBJ2-3, the full variable domain reads SQTIHQWPATLVQPVGSPLSLECTVEGTSNPNLYWYRQAAGRGLQLLFYSVGIGQISSEVPQNLSASRPQDRQFILSSKKLLLSDSGFYLCAWSVAPWGGGGSGTQYFGPGTRLTVL.

The DNA for the CDR3 is TGTGCCAGCAGCGGGGGAAATACCTCTGGGGCCAACGTCCTGACTTTC. It specifies CASSGGNTSGANVLTF. The chain has TRBV5-6 and TRBJ2-6; D possibly uses TRBD1 or TRBD2 (5 bases each). Trimming removed 4 bases from V and 0 bases from J, with 11 bases in between. From germline, CDR1 is SGHDT and CDR2 YYEEEE. The CDR3 contains 16 residues.

CDR3 sequence reads: CAISPGENNSPLHF. The CDR3 DNA reads as TGTGCCATTTCGCCTGGGGAAAATAATTCACCCCTCCACTTT. The J gene is TRBJ1-6, the V gene TRBV16; D is uncertain. V gave up 10 bases and J gave up 5 bases, with 15 bases separating them. The CDR3 runs to 14 residues. Germline CDR1 is KGHSY and CDR2 is FQNENV.

The CDR3 DNA follows: TGTGCCAGCAGTGTCGGCAGGGGAATTCCCTCCCAGATAAGGGAGCAGTACTTC. Translated, it gives CASSVGRGIPSQIREQYF. This sequence joins TRBV2 and TRBJ2-7; D may be TRBD1 (6 bases). The CDR3 runs 18 residues. Germline CDR1 SNHLY, CDR2 FYNNEI. V was clipped by 4 bases and J by 7 bases, with 29 bases between them.

This clonotype was counted only a few times. The rearrangement links TRBV5-1 to TRBJ2-2; D is possibly TRBD2 (6 bases). The CDR3 totals 16 residues. Germline assignment: CDR1 SGHRS and CDR2 YFSETQ. V lost 0 bases and J lost 4, with 13 bases in between. The CDR3 loop reads CASSLGGDLSTGELFF. The CDR3 DNA follows: TGCGCCAGCAGCTTGGGCGGGGACCTCAGCACCGGGGAGCTGTTTTTT.

This clonotype was seen more than once but under ten times. V and J are TRBV7-9 and TRBJ2-7; 12 bases align to TRBD2. The junction had 6 bases not matched to a gene; V was cut back by 5 bases and J by 7 bases. CDR3 length equals 14 residues. Germline V gene lookup returns CDR1 SEHNR and CDR2 FQNEAQ (reference sequence). CDR3 DNA: TGTGCCAGCAGCGTACTAGCGGGGGGCAGGGAGCAGTACTTC. Translated: CASSVLAGGREQYF.

The chain combines TRBV10-3 with TRBJ2-5; 7 bases match TRBD1. This CDR3 has 13 residues. The germline V gene encodes CDR1 ENHRY and CDR2 SYGVKD. With 0 bases clipped from V and 7 bases from J, the junction kept 2 bases outside the gene matches. The CDR3 reads CAISESTGRTQYF. For the CDR3, the DNA is TGTGCCATCAGTGAGTCGACAGGGAGGACCCAGTACTTC.

The chain recombines TRBV20-1 with TRBJ2-5, with a tentative D call TRBD1 (7 bases). The CDR3 spans 13 residues. Germline loops: CDR1 DFQATT, CDR2 SNEGSKA (reference sequence). Trimming shortened V by 5 bases and J by 2 bases, and 12 bases separated the two germline ends. CDR3 amino acids: CSARPGGQETQYF. DNA of the CDR3: TGCAGTGCTCGGCCAGGGGGGCAAGAGACCCAGTACTTC.

This clonotype was seen more than once but under ten times. The gene calls are TRBV20-1 and TRBJ2-5; TRBD2 agrees at 8 bases. With V trimmed by 1 base and J by 7 bases, 8 bases remained unmatched. CDR1 is DFQATT, CDR2 SNEGSKA, per germline (reference sequence). There are 14 residues in the CDR3. The CDR3 reads CSARAAGGSWTQYF. The CDR3 DNA follows: TGCAGTGCTAGAGCCGCGGGGGGTTCTTGGACCCAGTACTTC.

This chain connects TRBV24-1 to TRBJ1-2; 8 bases agree with TRBD1. The CDR3 is made up of 13 amino acids. V lost 4 bases, J lost 6 bases, and 3 bases stayed unmatched. CDR1 is KGHDR, CDR2 SFDVKD, per germline. The CDR3 reads CATSEGTGNGYTF. CDR3 nucleotides: TGTGCCACCAGTGAAGGGACAGGAAATGGCTACACCTTC.

This clonotype was observed a handful of times. The V gene is TRBV6-5, the J gene TRBJ2-1; possibly TRBD2 for D (6 bases). The CDR3 has 15 amino acids. The V and J ends lost 3 bases and 0 bases respectively, with 9 bases between them. Germline CDR1 and CDR2: MNHEY and SVGAGI. CDR3 loop: CASSYSGSSYNEQFF. The CDR3 DNA reads TGTGCCAGCAGTTATAGCGGTAGCTCCTACAATGAGCAGTTCTTC.

This clonotype was seen a handful of times. The rearrangement uses TRBV20-1 and TRBJ1-4; possibly TRBD1 for D (6 bases). The CDR3 loop spans 14 amino acids. V lost 4 bases and J 7 bases, leaving 16 bases between the germline ends. CDR1 is DFQATT, CDR2 SNEGSKA, per germline (reference sequence). CDR3 nucleotides: TGCAGTGCTATTTGGACTCAGGGGCTTGAAAAACTGTTTTTT. This sequence encodes CSAIWTQGLEKLFF.

This clonotype appeared a few times. The rearrangement uses TRBV6-1 and TRBJ1-1; 8 positions agree with TRBD1. CDR1 is MNHNS and CDR2 is SASEGT in the germline V gene. The J segment lost 1 base and the V segment lost 6 bases, leaving 7 bases of the junction unmatched. The CDR3 consists of 15 residues. In DNA form, the CDR3 reads TGTGCCAGCAGGACAGGGGAATATGAGAACACTGAAGCTTTCTTT. It codes for CASRTGEYENTEAFF.

This clonotype was detected a few times. A read error may account for a junction end that differs from germline. In DNA, the CDR3 is TGTGCCAGCAGTCCCCGTTCAGGGTTGTCGGACTACGGCTACACCTTC. It yields the protein CASSPRSGLSDYGYTF. The chain couples TRBV27 to TRBJ1-2, with D possibly being TRBD1 (5 bases). This CDR3 region has 16 residues. CDR1 and CDR2 (germline): MNHEY, SMNVEV (reference sequence).

The chain carries TRBV5-1 and TRBJ2-7; tentative D call: TRBD2 (6 bases). V lost 0 bases and J 4 bases, leaving 14 bases between the germline ends. This CDR3 has 15 residues. The V gene's germline CDR1 is SGHRS and CDR2 YFSETQ. CDR3 DNA: TGCGCCAGCAGCTTGGCCTGGACGGGGGATTACGAGCAGTACTTC. Residues: CASSLAWTGDYEQYF. Complete variable domain (other parts from reference TRBV5-1 and TRBJ2-7): KAGVTQTPRYLIKTRGQQVTLSCSPISGHRSVSWYQQTPGQGLQFLFEYFSETQRNKGNFPGRFSGRQFSNSRSEMNVSTLELGDSALYLCASSLAWTGDYEQYFGPGTRLTVT.

The V and J genes are TRBV10-3 and TRBJ1-2; 10 nucleotides agree with TRBD1. The CDR3 is 16 amino acids. V dropped 0 bases and J dropped 2; count of bases not matched to a gene: 3. Per germline, CDR1 ENHRY and CDR2 SYGVKD. CDR3 loop: CAISESGTGANYGYTF. Here the CDR3 DNA reads TGTGCCATCAGTGAGTCGGGGACAGGGGCCAACTATGGCTACACCTTC.

A few counts support this clonotype. The chain carries TRBV7-9 and TRBJ1-4; D remains ambiguous. The V and J ends lost 2 bases and 7 bases respectively, with 11 bases between them. Germline V gene lookup returns CDR1 SEHNR and CDR2 FQNEAQ (reference sequence). CDR3 length equals 14 residues. The CDR3 DNA sequence: TGTGCCAGCAGCTTAAACAGCGGATTTGAAAAACTGTTTTTT. Residues: CASSLNSGFEKLFF.

This clonotype was observed a few times. The chain employs TRBV14 and TRBJ1-6; 7 nucleotides align to TRBD1. Germline values: CDR1 SGHDN, CDR2 FVKESK. Germline trimming cut 9 bases from V and 8 bases from J; bases unmatched to any gene: 10. CDR3 length equals 14 residues. In DNA, the CDR3 is TGTGCCAGGAAGACAGGGTGCGAGGATTCACCCCTCCACTTT. Translated: CARKTGCEDSPLHF.

This clonotype was detected only a few times. The chain joins TRBV21-1 to TRBJ1-2; the table's TRBD1 call for D was not verified on the DNA. TRBV21-1 represents a pseudogene. This CDR3 has 15 residues. The CDR3, as DNA: TGTGCCAGCAGCCCCGCCCGACAGGGGGCAGGTGGCTACACCTTC. This translates into CASSPARQGAGGYTF.

The V gene is TRBV30, the J gene TRBJ1-3; D is uncertain. Looked up from germline, CDR1 is GTSNPN and CDR2 is SVGIG (reference sequence). The CDR3 covers 12 residues. Trimming removed 7 bases from V and 0 bases from J, with 7 bases in between. This CDR3 reads CAYRYSGNTIYF. CDR3 nucleotides: TGTGCCTATCGGTACTCTGGAAACACCATATATTTT. The full variable domain, in which reference TRBV30 and TRBJ1-3 provide the parts outside the CDR3, is SQTIHQWPATLVQPVGSPLSLECTVEGTSNPNLYWYRQAAGRGLQLLFYSVGIGQISSEVPQNLSASRPQDRQFILSSKKLLLSDSGFYLCAYRYSGNTIYFGEGSWLTVV.

By its share, this clonotype is medium-sized. The CDR3 is CSASKRTGVGGYTF. CDR3 in DNA: TGCAGTGCTAGTAAAAGGACTGGGGTCGGAGGCTACACCTTC. The chain carries TRBV20-1 and TRBJ1-2; D unresolved. The V end lost 3 bases, the J end lost 8 bases, and 19 bases lay between the germline ends. This CDR3 is built from 14 residues. The germline gives CDR1 DFQATT, CDR2 SNEGSKA (reference sequence).

This clonotype showed up just a few times. The CDR3 bases are TGTGCCAGCAGTCCCTCCAGCGGGGGGGGCACCGGGGAGCTGTTTTTT. It encodes CASSPSSGGGTGELFF. J is TRBJ2-2 and V is TRBV6-1, with 10 bases lining up with TRBD2. The V gene end was trimmed by 5 bases and the J gene end by 4 bases; junction bases not matched to a gene: 7. In germline, CDR1 is MNHNS, CDR2 SASEGT. The CDR3 runs to 16 residues.

This chain uses TRBV20-1 with TRBJ2-4, with TRBD2 as a possible D gene (6 bases). Germline lookup yields CDR1 DFQATT and CDR2 SNEGSKA (reference sequence). The CDR3 has 15 residues. V was shortened by 6 bases and J by 2 bases, with 17 bases between the two germline ends. CDR3 sequence (DNA): TGCAGTGCCGTGATCACTAGCAATACCAAAAACATTCAGTACTTC. Translating it yields CSAVITSNTKNIQYF.

The CDR3 loop reads CASSPGTGGHEQYF. The CDR3 coding sequence is TGTGCCAGCAGCCCCGGGACAGGGGGTCACGAGCAGTACTTC. The rearrangement joins TRBV5-6 to TRBJ2-7; 11 bases match TRBD1. The V gene end was trimmed by 4 bases and the J gene end by 5 bases; junction bases not matched to a gene: 5. There are 14 residues in the CDR3. The V gene's germline CDR1 is SGHDT and CDR2 YYEEEE.

V and J are TRBV5-1 and TRBJ1-4, with 7 bases fitting TRBD1. Germline V lookup: CDR1 SGHRS, CDR2 YFSETQ. The CDR3 has 13 residues. Trimming removed 8 bases from V and 6 bases from J; junction bases left unmatched: 7. The chain's CDR3 is CASTGTVDEKLFF. CDR3 in DNA: TGCGCCAGTACCGGGACAGTAGATGAAAAACTGTTTTTT.

This clonotype qualifies as medium-sized. The chain is built from TRBV7-9 and TRBJ2-5; D might be TRBD1 or TRBD2, each matching 6 bases. The V and J ends lost 1 base and 5 bases respectively, with 14 bases between them. The CDR3 runs 15 residues. In germline, CDR1 is SEHNR, CDR2 FQNEAQ (reference sequence). CDR3 residues: CASSLVGGAWETQYF. The CDR3 DNA is TGTGCCAGCAGCTTAGTCGGGGGCGCATGGGAGACCCAGTACTTC. The full variable domain, with the rest looked up from reference TRBV7-9 and TRBJ2-5, is DTGVSQNPRHKITKRGQNVTFRCDPISEHNRLYWYRQTLGQGPEFLTYFQNEAQLEKSRLLSDRFSAERPKGSFSTLEIQRTEQGDSAMYLCASSLVGGAWETQYFGPGTRLLVL.